Included here is one T cell receptor beta chain sequence, with context. What it binds is unknown. The data were taken from a study of CD8 T cells in ankylosing spondylitis. The TCR beta libraries were generated through quantitative 5'-RACE incorporating molecular barcodes. MiXCR, run by TCRdb on the 5' RACE reads, gives a single entry per CDR3 protein. The sample yields roughly 470,000 distinct CDR3 sequences, about 25% seen once. The study, taken as a whole, reports: There was a TCR beta motif, made of several highly homologous variants, that appeared characteristic of ankylosing spondylitis blood. According to the report, clones linked to the disease were significantly enriched in matched synovial fluid samples taken from ankylosing spondylitis patients.

Germline V gene lookup returns CDR1 MDHEN and CDR2 SYDVKM. With 5 bases removed from V and 0 bases from J, the gap between germline ends came to 16 bases. The CDR3 covers 16 residues. This TCR was recovered from a male donor with ankylosing spondylitis. Material for sequencing was blood, either unsorted or a sorted T cell fraction (not recorded which). The chain joins TRBV28 to TRBJ1-1, with D perhaps TRBD1 (5 bases). The CDR3 protein is CASSPPDTRMNTEAFF. The CDR3 nucleotides are TGTGCCAGCAGTCCGCCGGACACTCGAATGAACACTGAAGCTTTCTTT.